The 12 T cell receptor beta chains listed next were all sequenced from one sample in a study of blood T cell repertoires in COVID-19. Sequencing used immunoSEQ multiplex PCR; TCRdb keeps in-frame clones, though not all of them. The sample holds tens of thousands of clones, around 85% seen once. Sequencing input: peripheral blood. The receptors come from a man aged 65 to 85 with active COVID-19.

The chain links TRBV6-6 to TRBJ1-1, with D uncertain. The CDR3 runs 13 residues. The germline V gene encodes CDR1 MNHNY and CDR2 SVGAGI (reference sequence). V shed 6 bases and J shed 4 bases, with 12 bases lying between them. This chain's CDR3 is CASRGTEVTEAFF. CDR3 in DNA: TGTGCCAGCAGGGGTACAGAAGTCACTGAAGCTTTCTTT.

This clone was seen once. The chain joins TRBV5-8 to TRBJ2-3; maybe TRBD1 (6 bases). Trimming took 1 base from V and 9 from J, leaving 9 bases between them. Germline assignment: CDR1 SGHTS and CDR2 YDEGEE. The CDR3 sequence is 12 residues long. CDR3 region: CASSLPQGTQYF. The CDR3 DNA is TGTGCCAGCAGCTTGCCCCAGGGGACGCAGTATTTT.

This chain joins TRBV24-1 and TRBJ2-3; D is uncertain. Trimming removed 3 bases from V and 2 bases from J, with 5 bases in between. Germline assignment: CDR1 KGHDR and CDR2 SFDVKD. The CDR3 totals 13 residues. The CDR3 DNA sequence: TGTGCCACCAGTGATCCTCCCACAGATACGCAGTATTTT. It codes for CATSDPPTDTQYF.

V and J are TRBV27 and TRBJ1-2; TRBD1 aligns across 7 bases. V gave up 4 bases and J gave up 7 bases; unmatched junction bases: 6. The CDR3 extends over 13 amino acids. The germline V gene has CDR1 MNHEY and CDR2 SMNVEV (reference sequence). In nucleotides, the CDR3 is TGTGCCAGCAGTTCGAGACAGGGAGCTGGCTACACCTTC. Its translation: CASSSRQGAGYTF.

This clone was detected a few times. The V and J genes are TRBV9 and TRBJ2-1, with D possibly matching TRBD2 (6 bases). The CDR3 loop spans 19 amino acids. Germline CDR1 is SGDLS and CDR2 is YYNGEE. V lost 3 bases, J lost 1 base, and 23 bases lay in between. CDR3 DNA: TGTGCCAGCAGCGGGACTACACGAATTGGGGTATCATCCTACAATGAGCAGTTCTTC. This gives the protein CASSGTTRIGVSSYNEQFF.

In this sample, this clone turned up a few times. The chain is built from TRBV7-2 and TRBJ2-7, with TRBD1 identical over 9 bases. Germline CDR1 SGHTA, CDR2 FQGNSA. Trimming took 5 bases from V and 3 from J; bases not matched to a gene: 8. The CDR3 is 15 residues long. The CDR3 DNA follows: TGTGCCAGCAGCGTACAGGGGGCTATGGGCTACGAGCAGTACTTC. Its translation is CASSVQGAMGYEQYF.

The chain links TRBV4-2 to TRBJ2-5; 8 bases fit TRBD2. Looked up from germline, CDR1 is LGHNA and CDR2 is YNFKEQ. Germline trimming cut 0 bases from V and 2 bases from J; bases unmatched to any gene: 2. This CDR3 comprises 15 residues. The CDR3 region has the DNA TGTGCCAGCAGCCAAGATCCGGGAGGGCAAGAGACCCAGTACTTC. Residues: CASSQDPGGQETQYF.

The rearrangement links TRBV5-1 to TRBJ1-1; maybe TRBD1 (6 bases). The germline V gene encodes CDR1 SGHRS and CDR2 YFSETQ. V lost 0 bases to trimming and J lost 1 base, with 10 bases between them. This CDR3 region has 15 residues. The CDR3 loop is CASSLDLTGNTEAFF. CDR3 DNA sequence: TGCGCCAGCAGCTTGGATTTGACAGGGAACACTGAAGCTTTCTTT.

This clone was detected once. This chain's CDR3 is CASSPGRGSYEQYF. CDR3 bases: TGTGCCAGCAGCCCCGGTCGGGGTTCCTACGAGCAGTACTTC. The chain recombines TRBV5-8 with TRBJ2-7, with a tentative D call TRBD2 (5 bases). Looked up from germline, CDR1 is SGHTS and CDR2 is YDEGEE. Trimming stripped 4 bases from V and 1 base from J, with 12 bases between. The CDR3 is 14 amino acids.

This clone was counted only a few times. V and J are TRBV5-4 and TRBJ1-2, with TRBD1 identical over 10 bases. CDR1 and CDR2 from the germline V gene are SGHNT and YYREEE (reference sequence). Trimming removed 6 bases from V and 5 bases from J; junction bases left unmatched: 7. This CDR3 contains 14 residues. This CDR3 is CASTRGQGEYGYTF. DNA for the CDR3: TGTGCCAGCACCCGAGGACAGGGGGAGTATGGCTACACCTTC. Complete variable domain (other parts from reference TRBV5-4 and TRBJ1-2): ETGVTQSPTHLIKTRGQQVTLRCSSQSGHNTVSWYQQALGQGPQFIFQYYREEENGRGNFPPRFSGLQFPNYSSELNVNALELDDSALYLCASTRGQGEYGYTFGSGTRLTVV.

Only a few counts were recorded for this clone. CDR3 region: CASSQVVGEQYF. Here the CDR3 DNA reads TGTGCCAGCAGTCAGGTTGTGGGCGAGCAGTACTTC. The chain is built from TRBV6-2 or TRBV6-3 and TRBJ2-7; no firm D call. Deletions cut 5 bases from V and 6 bases from J, with 11 bases between. CDR3 length equals 12 residues. Germline lookup yields CDR1 MNHEY and CDR2 SVGEGT.

The chain is built from TRBV2 and TRBJ2-3; 7 nucleotides line up with TRBD2. Germline CDR1 reads SNHLY; CDR2 reads FYNNEI. V trimming: 2 bases; J trimming: 0 bases; junction bases outside the gene matches: 8. The CDR3 spans 17 residues. The CDR3 DNA is TGTGCCAGCAGTGAACTAGCGGAGGGGACCAGCACAGATACGCAGTATTTT. The encoded protein is CASSELAEGTSTDTQYF.